Described below is a single TCR beta chain sequence and its context. This entry belongs to a study of CD8 T cells in Susac syndrome. A quantity of roughly 0.5 to 1 ug RNA underwent reverse transcription using random hexamers. TCRdb reanalysed the immunoSEQ multiplex PCR reads using MiXCR and keeps one entry per CDR3 protein. The sample includes under 200,000 distinct CDR3 sequences, around 94% seen only once; the top ten take 0.12%. Trimming cost V 1 base and J 6 bases, with 8 bases left between them. CDR3 length: 13 amino acids. In germline, CDR1 is SGHDT, CDR2 YYEEEE. The chain couples TRBV5-6 to TRBJ1-5, with D perhaps matching TRBD1 (5 bases). This clonotype originated in a human donor with Susac syndrome. The material sequenced was CD4+ T cells from PBMCs. The CDR3 sequence is CASSLSRVQPQHF. DNA for the CDR3: TGTGCCAGCAGCTTGTCCAGGGTTCAGCCCCAGCATTTT.